This entry features one T cell receptor (beta chain) sequence. The data were taken from a study of Ad26.COV2.S vaccination and SARS-CoV-2 variants. Across the whole study: A COV1001 Ad26.COV2.S trial-arm participant provided the sample. Ad26.COV2.S given intramuscularly, once or twice 56 days apart.

The assay was immunoSEQ multiplex PCR, and TCRdb's table has in-frame clones only and misses some. The table includes 300,000 to 350,000 clones, roughly 90% detected once. Germline CDR1 and CDR2: SEHNR and FQNEAQ (reference sequence). V trimming: 5 bases; J trimming: 5 bases; junction bases outside the gene matches: 9. The CDR3 sequence is 15 residues long. Stated treatment: around 19 received Ad26.COV2.S at low or high dose, single or two shots; a few received placebo; per-sample allocation not given. Day 63 following the first vaccine or placebo injection was when the samples were taken. The chain combines TRBV7-9 with TRBJ1-5, with 7 bases matching TRBD1. The receptor's source is a person between 18 and 65 years old who received the Ad26.COV2.S COVID-19 vaccine or a placebo. The source was peripheral blood, collected in a trial of Ad26.COV2.S vaccine versus placebo. Here the CDR3 reads CASSRQGGPDQPQHF. The CDR3 DNA reads as TGTGCCAGCAGCCGACAGGGAGGCCCCGATCAGCCCCAGCATTTT.